One sample yielded the 5 T cell receptor beta chains listed below, sequenced in a study of shared clonotypes between healthy human individuals. Generated by immunoSEQ multiplex PCR, the TCRdb table keeps only in-frame clones and is missing some. The top ten hold about 0.39% of the sample, which has some 2.3 million clones, more than 80% seen once. The sample was naive CD4+ T cells from PBMCs. Subset of the sample: CD45RA+ positively selected. Every receptor here comes from a young man in good health. Some clones in this sample may be carry-over from other donors' samples.

The CDR3 DNA reads TGTGCCAGCAGCTTCCCCGTAACCATATATTTT. This gives the protein CASSFPVTIYF. The genes are TRBV7-9 and TRBJ1-3; the D is unclear. The germline gives CDR1 SEHNR, CDR2 FQNEAQ (reference sequence). Trimming removed 3 bases at V and 10 bases at J, with 7 bases between. There are 11 residues in the CDR3.

This chain uses TRBV5-1 with TRBJ2-7; D possibly corresponds to TRBD2 (5 bases). Germline CDR1 and CDR2: SGHRS and YFSETQ. V lost 3 bases and J 6 bases, leaving 22 bases between the germline ends. The CDR3 length is 16 residues. CDR3 in amino acids: CASSYSTRTPGSEQYF. The CDR3 nucleotides are TGCGCCAGCAGCTACTCGACCCGGACCCCGGGAAGCGAGCAGTACTTC.

The V call is TRBV28, the J call TRBJ2-3; 8 nucleotides line up with TRBD1. The CDR3 runs to 16 residues. V was pared by 0 bases and J by 1 base, with 3 bases of the junction left unmatched. Germline CDR1 is MDHEN and CDR2 is SYDVKM. The CDR3 DNA sequence: TGTGCCAGCAGTTTATGGCAGGGGGCGGGCACAGATACGCAGTATTTT. Amino acid sequence: CASSLWQGAGTDTQYF.

The chain's CDR3 is CASSSTGGVGYEQYF. The CDR3 coding sequence is TGTGCCAGCTCATCGACAGGGGGGGTAGGCTACGAGCAGTACTTC. The chain links TRBV18 to TRBJ2-7, with 9 bases identical to TRBD1. The CDR3 loop spans 15 amino acids. V shed 5 bases and J 3 bases; nucleotides not matched to a gene: 8. Germline assignment: CDR1 KGHSH and CDR2 LQKENI.

Comments on this clone: The same CDR3 also results from other DNA sequences found in this sample. This chain links TRBV9 with TRBJ2-1; TRBD2 matches at 10 bases. CDR1 and CDR2 (germline): SGDLS, YYNGEE. The CDR3 loop spans 15 amino acids. V dropped 1 base and J dropped 4; count of bases not matched to a gene: 2. CDR3 in amino acids: CASSVTSGNYNEQFF. CDR3 sequence (DNA): TGTGCCAGCAGCGTAACTAGCGGGAATTACAATGAGCAGTTCTTC. Filled out from reference TRBV9 and TRBJ2-1, the complete variable domain reads DSGVTQTPKHLITATGQRVTLRCSPRSGDLSVYWYQQSLDQGLQFLIQYYNGEERAKGNILERFSAQQFPDLHSELNLSSLELGDSALYFCASSVTSGNYNEQFFGPGTRLTVL.